This T cell receptor beta chain was recovered during a study of vaccination effects on CD4 cells after COVID-19. Overall study results and limits: Missing from the study were early post-infection timepoints, and its convalescent patients were few. Marked clonal contraction was seen late after vaccination (in both infection- and vaccine-induced clones).

A remark on this clone: Its antigen remains unidentified.

Germline V gives CDR1 ENHRY, CDR2 SYGVKD. The junction had 4 bases not matched to a gene; V was cut back by 5 bases and J by 7 bases. CDR3 length: 14 residues. Profiling relied on immunoSEQ multiplex PCR, and the TCRdb table lists in-frame clones only, not all of them. This sample has 60,000 to 65,000 clones, with about 80% found just once. Peptide-pool stimulation followed by sequencing identified expanded antigen-specific CD4+ clonotypes in the ViraFEST assay. CD4+ T cells were isolated after around ten days of culture. Nucleocapsid antibodies were negative in the vaccine recipients, who had never had SARS-CoV-2 infection. Each well held about 2.1 million PBMC cultured with approximately 9.7 ug/ml peptides and about 10 IU/ml IL-2. IL-2 medium was substituted for half the medium on days 3 and 7.

The TCR was taken from a human donor who received a COVID-19 vaccine. The chain links TRBV10-3 to TRBJ2-2; 10 bases agree with TRBD1. Specimen: CD4+ T cells from PBMCs cultured with HCoV-OC43 spike peptides, collected before COVID-19 vaccination. Subset in this sample: HCoV-OC43 spike overlapping peptide pool stimulation. As DNA, the CDR3 is TGTGCCATCAGTCGACAGGGGGCTGACGGGGAGCTGTTTTTT. Its protein is CAISRQGADGELFF.